The 30 T cell receptor beta chains below all came from one sample that was sequenced in a study of T cells in tumors and immune-related adverse events. Assay used: immunoSEQ multiplex PCR; TCRdb lists only in-frame clones, some missing. This sample has about 4,300 clones, with around 82% found just once. Sample: skin tissue, taken from a patient treated with anti-PD-1 therapy. These receptors were collected from a female donor with metastatic renal cell carcinoma.

This clone was counted only a few times. This chain links TRBV30 with TRBJ1-2; the D gene is possibly TRBD1 (6 bases). The CDR3 extends over 11 amino acids. Deletions cut 0 bases from V and 14 bases from J, with 13 bases between. Germline loops: CDR1 GTSNPN, CDR2 SVGIG (reference sequence). In nucleotides, the CDR3 is TGTGCCTGGAGTGTTGGGACACTGGTAACCTTC. Its translation: CAWSVGTLVTF.

V is TRBV19 and J is TRBJ2-1; no clear D. Germline V gives CDR1 LNHDA, CDR2 SQIVND (reference sequence). The germline V and J ends were trimmed by 6 bases and 0 bases, with 12 bases remaining between them. The CDR3 contains 15 residues. CDR3 in amino acids: CASSVLFSSYNEQFF. Here the CDR3 DNA reads TGTGCCAGTAGCGTGCTATTTAGCTCCTACAATGAGCAGTTCTTC.

The genes are TRBV10-3 and TRBJ1-2; D possibly corresponds to TRBD1 (6 bases). The CDR3 runs 13 residues. Germline CDR1 and CDR2: ENHRY and SYGVKD. Trimming pared 8 bases from V and 1 base from J, leaving 11 bases between. CDR3 in amino acids: CAIGGQINYGYTF. The CDR3 region has the DNA TGTGCCATCGGTGGACAGATTAACTATGGCTACACCTTC.

The chain is built from TRBV11-2 and TRBJ2-3; TRBD2 matches at 7 bases. The V segment lost 4 bases and the J segment 2 bases; nucleotides outside the gene matches: 15. Germline assignment: CDR1 SGHAT and CDR2 FQNNGV. This CDR3 has 18 amino acids. This chain's CDR3 is CASSSRSGLDGPTDTQYF. CDR3 bases: TGTGCCAGCAGCTCCCGATCCGGACTAGATGGCCCCACAGATACGCAGTATTTT.

CDR3 bases: TGTGCCAGCAGTTACTCGAAAGGAAACCTAGGAAAACTGTTTTTT. It yields the protein CASSYSKGNLGKLFF. This chain joins TRBV6-5 and TRBJ1-4, with D uncertain. This CDR3 is built from 15 residues. Trimming cost V 0 bases and J 10 bases, with 15 bases left between them. From germline, CDR1 is MNHEY and CDR2 SVGAGI.

The chain carries TRBV11-2 and TRBJ2-7, with 10 bases that match TRBD2. The CDR3 is 19 residues long. The germline V gene has CDR1 SGHAT and CDR2 FQNNGV. V was pared by 5 bases and J by 6 bases, with 22 bases of the junction left unmatched. CDR3 loop: CASSRLLGPTSGEGVEQYF. The CDR3, as DNA: TGTGCCAGCAGCCGACTTCTAGGGCCCACTAGCGGGGAAGGAGTCGAGCAGTACTTC.

This clone was counted a single time. The CDR3 spells CASRQNYGYTF. CDR3 in DNA: TGTGCCAGCAGACAAAACTATGGCTACACCTTC. The V and J genes are TRBV25-1 and TRBJ1-2; the D is unclear. The germline V gene encodes CDR1 MGHDK and CDR2 SYGVNS. Trimming removed 6 bases at V and 2 bases at J, with 4 bases between. The CDR3 loop spans 11 amino acids.

The chain carries TRBV28 and TRBJ1-2; D uncertain. This CDR3 comprises 13 residues. Trimming left V 2 bases short and J 0 bases short, with 4 bases between. The V gene's germline CDR1 is MDHEN and CDR2 SYDVKM. The CDR3 nucleotides read TGTGCCAGCAGTTTAGGCACTAACTATGGCTACACCTTC. Its translation is CASSLGTNYGYTF.

The genes are TRBV6-1 and TRBJ1-1; 12 bases are a match to TRBD1. Unmatched junction bases numbered 7, after V lost 4 bases and J lost 10 bases. Germline V gene sequence: CDR1 MNHNS, CDR2 SASEGT. The CDR3 length is 14 residues. The CDR3 spells CASSVGQGAGGAFF. In DNA form, the CDR3 reads TGTGCCAGCAGTGTGGGACAGGGGGCCGGGGGAGCTTTCTTT.

This clone was counted between two and nine times. The chain has TRBV7-2 and TRBJ2-3; TRBD1 agrees at 7 bases. This CDR3 contains 16 residues. After removal of 3 bases from V and 0 bases from J, the junction contained 6 bases not matched to a gene. Per germline, CDR1 SGHTA and CDR2 FQGNSA. CDR3 sequence: CASSFPGQSSTDTQYF. Here the CDR3 DNA reads TGTGCCAGCAGCTTCCCGGGACAGTCTAGCACAGATACGCAGTATTTT. The variable domain in full, completed from reference TRBV7-2 and TRBJ2-3, reads GAGVSQSPSNKVTEKGKDVELRCDPISGHTALYWYRQSLGQGLEFLIYFQGNSAPDKSGLPSDRFSAERTGGSVSTLTIQRTQQEDSAVYLCASSFPGQSSTDTQYFGPGTRLTVL.

There are a few counts of this clone. The rearrangement uses TRBV7-2 and TRBJ2-7; 7 bases map to TRBD1. There are 16 residues in the CDR3. J gave up 3 bases and V 1 base, and 9 bases lay outside the gene matches. CDR1 is SGHTA and CDR2 is FQGNSA in the germline V gene. CDR3 in DNA: TGTGCCAGCAGCTTAGTATCTACAGGGGATGGCTACGAGCAGTACTTC. This gives the protein CASSLVSTGDGYEQYF.

The chain uses TRBV7-2 and TRBJ1-3; 9 positions match TRBD1. Germline CDR1 SGHTA, CDR2 FQGNSA. Unmatched junction bases numbered 6, after V lost 5 bases and J lost 4 bases. This CDR3 is built from 15 residues. CDR3: CASSLQGAGGNTIYF. DNA for the CDR3: TGTGCCAGCAGCCTACAGGGGGCTGGAGGAAACACCATATATTTT.

In its sample, this clone was seen once. J is TRBJ2-7 and V is TRBV11-3; 12 bases map to TRBD1. The CDR3 is 15 amino acids. From germline, CDR1 is SGHNT and CDR2 YENEEA. V was clipped by 5 bases and J by 0 bases; unmatched bases: 2. CDR3 sequence reads: CASSQGQGASYEQYF. CDR3 nucleotide sequence: TGTGCCAGCAGCCAGGGACAGGGGGCCTCCTACGAGCAGTACTTC.

J is TRBJ1-3 and V is TRBV19; maybe TRBD1 (6 bases). The CDR3 runs 14 residues. CDR1 and CDR2 from the germline V gene are LNHDA and SQIVND (reference sequence). With 10 bases removed from V and 3 bases from J, the gap between germline ends came to 16 bases. The CDR3 DNA reads TGTGCCACCCAGGACAGTTCATTTGGAAACACCATATATTTT. Translation: CATQDSSFGNTIYF.

The genes are TRBV2 and TRBJ1-1; TRBD1 might be the D (6 bases). Per the germline V gene, CDR1 is SNHLY and CDR2 is FYNNEI. The CDR3 covers 14 residues. The V end was cut by 5 bases, the J end by 6 bases, with 16 bases between. This CDR3 is CASSPGLGGPEAFF. For the CDR3, the DNA is TGTGCCAGCAGTCCGGGCCTCGGGGGCCCTGAAGCTTTCTTT.

The genes are TRBV19 and TRBJ2-1, with 7 bases fitting TRBD2. CDR1 and CDR2 (germline): LNHDA, SQIVND (reference sequence). Trimming took 3 bases from V and 3 from J; bases not matched to a gene: 2. This CDR3 is 14 amino acids long. CDR3 amino acids: CASSMRGGYNEQFF. CDR3 DNA: TGTGCCAGTAGTATGCGCGGGGGCTACAATGAGCAGTTCTTC.

The rearrangement links TRBV18 to TRBJ1-4; a weak D match, TRBD1 (6 bases). There are 15 residues in the CDR3. Trimming pared 0 bases from V and 7 bases from J, leaving 12 bases between. The V gene's germline CDR1 is KGHSH and CDR2 LQKENI. The CDR3 coding sequence is TGTGCCAGCTCACCACCGGGGGGGCCTGGTGAAAAACTGTTTTTT. Encoded protein: CASSPPGGPGEKLFF.

This rearrangement joins TRBV7-2 to TRBJ2-7, with TRBD2 identical over 9 bases. CDR3 length equals 14 residues. Germline CDR1 SGHTA, CDR2 FQGNSA. After removal of 5 bases from V and 4 bases from J, the junction contained 6 bases not matched to a gene. The CDR3 DNA sequence: TGTGCCAGCAGCCATAGAGCGGGGGGTTACGAGCAGTACTTC. This translates into CASSHRAGGYEQYF. Variable domain in full (rest from reference TRBV7-2 and TRBJ2-7): GAGVSQSPSNKVTEKGKDVELRCDPISGHTALYWYRQSLGQGLEFLIYFQGNSAPDKSGLPSDRFSAERTGGSVSTLTIQRTQQEDSAVYLCASSHRAGGYEQYFGPGTRLTVT.

In DNA form, the CDR3 reads TGTGCCAGTAGTATTTCAGGGCCTAGCTACGAGCAGTACTTC. Translated: CASSISGPSYEQYF. The chain uses TRBV19 and TRBJ2-7, with a tentative D call TRBD1 (5 bases). Looked up from germline, CDR1 is LNHDA and CDR2 is SQIVND (reference sequence). V shed 3 bases and J shed 3 bases, with 12 bases lying between them. This CDR3 contains 14 residues.

V gene TRBV11-2 combines with J gene TRBJ2-5; either TRBD1 or TRBD2 may supply D (5 bases each). The V and J ends lost 0 bases and 3 bases respectively, with 11 bases between them. Germline V gene data show CDR1 as SGHAT and CDR2 as FQNNGV. CDR3 length equals 15 residues. For the CDR3, the DNA is TGTGCCAGCAGCTTAGAATTTGGGACCAAAGAGACCCAGTACTTC. This gives the protein CASSLEFGTKETQYF.

CDR3 sequence reads: CASSPDRFNQPQHF. The DNA for the CDR3 is TGTGCCAGTAGTCCCGACAGATTCAATCAGCCCCAGCATTTT. This chain joins TRBV19 and TRBJ1-5; a weak D match, TRBD1 (5 bases). The CDR3 spans 14 residues. Trimming cost V 5 bases and J 3 bases, with 11 bases left between them. Germline V gene lookup returns CDR1 LNHDA and CDR2 SQIVND (reference sequence).

This sequence joins TRBV7-6 and TRBJ2-1; the match to TRBD2 covers 7 bases. With 2 bases clipped from V and 7 bases from J, the junction kept 14 bases outside the gene matches. Germline V gene lookup returns CDR1 SGHVS and CDR2 FNYEAQ. This CDR3 spans 17 amino acids. CDR3 bases: TGTGCCAGCAGCTTAACGCCGAGCGGGAATTCAGTGAATGAGCAGTTCTTC. Its protein is CASSLTPSGNSVNEQFF.

This clone has just a few counts. The chain couples TRBV4-1 to TRBJ2-7, with 12 bases identical to TRBD1. Per the germline V gene, CDR1 is MGHRA and CDR2 is YSYEKL. The CDR3 runs 16 residues. Losses at the gene ends were 1 base for V and 9 bases for J; bases not matched to a gene: 10. CDR3 nucleotide sequence: TGCGCCAGCAGCCAAGCCCCGGGACAGGGGGCAATAGGGCAGTACTTC. Its protein is CASSQAPGQGAIGQYF.

V and J are TRBV7-2 and TRBJ1-2; 8 bases align to TRBD1. After removal of 8 bases from V and 5 bases from J, the junction contained 1 base not matched to a gene. The CDR3 length is 11 residues. CDR1 is SGHTA, CDR2 FQGNSA, per germline. The CDR3 loop reads CASDRGYGYTF. The CDR3 region has the DNA TGTGCCAGCGACAGGGGTTATGGCTACACCTTC.

This clone was seen only a few times. This chain links TRBV7-2 with TRBJ2-7, with TRBD2 matching over 8 bases. CDR3 length equals 16 residues. Germline CDR1 and CDR2: SGHTA and FQGNSA. The ends lost 2 bases at V and 2 bases at J; junction bases unmatched: 8. The CDR3 region has the DNA TGTGCCAGCAGCTTAAGGCGGGGGGATAATCCCTACGAGCAGTACTTC. Translated, it gives CASSLRRGDNPYEQYF.

The V and J genes are TRBV12-5 and TRBJ2-1; 7 bases match TRBD1. J lost 6 bases, V lost 0 bases, and 5 bases had no gene match. The CDR3 length is 15 residues. The germline V gene encodes CDR1 LGHNT and CDR2 FRNRAP. In nucleotides, the CDR3 is TGTGCTAGTGGTTTGGTACAGACAGGGTTCAATGAGCAGTTCTTC. As protein: CASGLVQTGFNEQFF. The full variable domain, its missing parts supplied by reference TRBV12-5 and TRBJ2-1, is DARVTQTPRHKVTEMGQEVTMRCQPILGHNTVFWYRQTMMQGLELLAYFRNRAPLDDSGMPKDRFSAEMPDATLATLKIQPSEPRDSAVYFCASGLVQTGFNEQFFGPGTRLTVL.

The V and J genes are TRBV6-5 and TRBJ1-2, with 10 bases matching TRBD1. The CDR3 is made up of 14 amino acids. Germline V gene sequence: CDR1 MNHEY, CDR2 SVGAGI. The V segment lost 6 bases and the J segment 0 bases; nucleotides outside the gene matches: 1. The CDR3 nucleotides are TGTGCCAGCAGAGGGACAGGGGCTAACTATGGCTACACCTTC. It codes for CASRGTGANYGYTF.

The genes are TRBV7-9 and TRBJ2-5, with D possibly TRBD1 on 6 matching bases. The CDR3 loop spans 15 amino acids. Germline V gene data show CDR1 as SEHNR and CDR2 as FQNEAQ (reference sequence). V lost 4 bases and J 4 bases, leaving 16 bases between the germline ends. In nucleotides, the CDR3 is TGTGCCAGCAGCTACAGGGCTTTCCCGCCAGAGACCCAGTACTTC. Translated: CASSYRAFPPETQYF.

The J gene is TRBJ2-3, the V gene TRBV10-3; tentative D call: TRBD1 (6 bases). V was cut by 2 bases and J by 4 bases, with 25 bases left in between. CDR1 and CDR2 (germline): ENHRY, SYGVKD. This CDR3 has 19 residues. CDR3 sequence: CAISEPEVATPGHSDTQYF. The CDR3 coding sequence is TGTGCCATCAGTGAGCCCGAGGTTGCGACTCCGGGACATTCAGATACGCAGTATTTT.

This chain joins TRBV5-1 and TRBJ1-1; 11 bases fit TRBD1. V trimming: 5 bases; J trimming: 4 bases; junction bases outside the gene matches: 10. This CDR3 comprises 16 residues. In germline, CDR1 is SGHRS, CDR2 YFSETQ. CDR3 sequence: CASRPLTGQGGTEAFF. CDR3 DNA: TGCGCCAGCAGACCACTTACGGGACAGGGGGGCACTGAAGCTTTCTTT. The whole variable domain, filled in from reference TRBV5-1 and TRBJ1-1, reads KAGVTQTPRYLIKTRGQQVTLSCSPISGHRSVSWYQQTPGQGLQFLFEYFSETQRNKGNFPGRFSGRQFSNSRSEMNVSTLELGDSALYLCASRPLTGQGGTEAFFGQGTRLTVV.